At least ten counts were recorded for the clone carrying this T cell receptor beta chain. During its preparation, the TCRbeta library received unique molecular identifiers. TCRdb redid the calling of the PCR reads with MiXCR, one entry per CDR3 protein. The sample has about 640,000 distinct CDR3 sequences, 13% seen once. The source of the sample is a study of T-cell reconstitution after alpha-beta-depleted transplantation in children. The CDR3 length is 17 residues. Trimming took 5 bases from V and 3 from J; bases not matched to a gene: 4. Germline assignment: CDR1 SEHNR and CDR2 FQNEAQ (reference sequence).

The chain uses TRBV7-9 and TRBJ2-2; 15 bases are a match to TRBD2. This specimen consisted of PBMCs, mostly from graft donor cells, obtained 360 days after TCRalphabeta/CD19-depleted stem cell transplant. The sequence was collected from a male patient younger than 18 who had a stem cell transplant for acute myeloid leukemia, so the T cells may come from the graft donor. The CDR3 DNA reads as TGTGCCAGCAGCATGGGACTAGCGGGAGGTTACACCGGGGAGCTGTTTTTT. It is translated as CASSMGLAGGYTGELFF.